This T cell receptor (beta chain) was sequenced for a study of blood T cell repertoires in COVID-19. Trimming cost V 0 bases and J 5 bases, with 10 bases left between them. CDR1 and CDR2 (germline): ENHRY, SYGVKD. This CDR3 has 14 amino acids. Using immunoSEQ multiplex PCR, the repertoire was profiled, and TCRdb retains in-frame clones only, with some absent. Of 450,000 or so clones in the sample, roughly 89% were seen once. Those enrolled in Seattle joined during active infection and were followed longitudinally afterward. The chain carries TRBV10-3 and TRBJ1-1, with D uncertain. Sequenced material: peripheral blood. The sequence was collected from a man in his late teens or twenties with COVID-19, enrolled during active disease. CDR3 sequence: CAISESNRRTEAFF. As DNA, the CDR3 is TGTGCCATCAGTGAGTCGAACAGACGAACTGAAGCTTTCTTT.